Described below is a single T cell receptor beta chain sequence and its context. No cognate antigen has been identified for it. Base qualities are not provided; no much larger clone lies one nucleotide away. The cohort was made up of roughly 670 healthy bone marrow donors. At the time of sampling, every cohort member was nominally healthy, though immune exposures that went unrecorded were likely present. The donor tested CMV seronegative and was one of the 352 seronegative cohort members. A peripheral blood sample was collected from each donor, and TCR beta sequencing was performed on peripheral blood mononuclear cells. Genomic DNA was extracted from the blood cell samples with the Qiagen DNeasy Blood Extraction Kit. This entry comes from a study of cytomegalovirus exposure and HLA in healthy donors (dated by TCRdb to about 2017). Looking at the study overall: In an earlier analysis of 587 of the donors, 276 Gb of sequence data and roughly 100 million unique TCR beta sequences from some 170 million T cells were reported. Around 320 gigabases of sequencing data and tens of millions of unique TCR sequences were included in an early release covering 550 to 800 HLA-typed donors. Of the 300 to 400 genotyped donors, 65% to 90% fell in the genetic ancestry cluster associated with self-reported Caucasian donors. The study aimed to test whether signatures of past pathogen exposure could be identified by cataloging public T cell receptors. Using immunosequencing, the study profiled T cell repertoires from about 620 subjects and related those repertoires to cytomegalovirus serostatus. Besides the first cohort of 666 subjects, a separate validation cohort made up of over 100 different subjects was used. To predict cytomegalovirus infection status, the study combined high-throughput TCR immunosequencing, statistical association of individual TCRs with disease status, and machine learning. A later analysis re-examined previously published TCR beta repertoires from roughly 650 donors and added high-resolution HLA genotyping to investigate patterns of TCR occurrence. Rather than using new phenotypic data, the later analysis identified candidate immune exposures from TCR beta sequences and from how often those sequences occurred across donors. An earlier analysis of nearly 600 of the donors applied high-throughput TCR beta sequencing to assess whether each TCR beta V gene segment acted as functional or pseudogenic. Donor age, sex, ethnicity and CMV serostatus were compiled alongside the repertoire data. Genome-wide SNP genotypes for about three fifths of the roughly 670 donors were used in a later genetic analysis, which treated that subset as a discovery cohort. Every repertoire in the discovery cohort had been generated on one and the same sequencing platform. HLA typing included class I and class II loci at four-digit resolution. Typing coverage varied by locus: about 629-640 donors for A, B, C, DRB1 and DQB1; more than 500 for DQA1; over 600 for DPA1; under 490 for DPB1. About five DR-DQ haplotypes were treated as single units for association and clustering because of strong linkage in the cohort. Across some 400 genotyped donors of the cohort, an average of roughly 250,000 unique TCR beta nucleotide sequences per donor were sequenced, and 15% to 20% of those sequences were non-productive. Overall study outcomes, separate from this receptor: Because some donors lacked HLA typing at each locus, the association tests relied only on the typed subset. Cytomegalovirus status was reported to be diagnosed by the classifier with high specificity and sensitivity in both the original and validation cohorts. In a later analysis, about 17,000 TCR beta sequences were associated with specific HLA alleles at a false discovery rate of 0.05. In vitro tests confirmed that a few of the cytomegalovirus-associated TCR beta chains recognize cytomegalovirus antigens. The study gave a list of over 150 TCR beta chains associated with cytomegalovirus. According to the authors, the approach could potentially be generalized to other disease states and immunological phenotypes. Strong co-occurrence of HLA alleles, especially DR and DQ, made assigning TCR associations to individual alleles difficult. Most TCR sequences were seen in very few donors, while some public TCRs were found in many individuals. The presence/absence analyses assumed that sequencing depth was roughly uniform across donors, and that assumption may not be true. The earlier analysis of 587 of the donors excluded fewer than 20 rarely observed V segments, including chromosome 9 orphons, because counts were too low. In a later analysis, HLA-associated TCR beta chains were found to be more clonally expanded and to have lower generation probabilities than equally common non-associated chains. According to a later analysis, parvovirus B19, influenza, CMV and Epstein-Barr virus appeared linked to several top co-occurrence clusters. V-gene and J-gene trimming of TCR beta chains was associated with a missense DCLRE1C variant in a later genetic analysis, and the association was replicated in an independent cohort. The only immune exposure information available for the cohort was CMV serostatus. A cluster of highly shared sequence variants was judged likely to represent a technical artifact of the sequencing pipeline. In an earlier analysis of more than 450 of the donors, most TCR beta V segments were observed in productive rearrangements about 87% or about 30% of the time, broadly matching IMGT annotations. A further reported finding was that TCR beta sequences accurately predicted the HLA-A and HLA-B alleles for most subjects in the first cohort. According to a later analysis, most CMV-associated TCR beta chains appeared to be HLA-restricted, and the HLA associations seemed to be driven largely by CMV exposure. Correlated functional status among segregating V segments might reflect linkage disequilibrium, but an unknown experimental factor could not be ruled out. The cohort was sequenced for TCR beta chains only, and without alpha or paired-chain data the features that could be detected were limited. In a later analysis, the rate of TCR association differed among HLA loci, with DRB1 alleles having the most associated TCRs and HLA-C alleles having the fewest. Compared with the approximately 670-donor mean, donors in an Asian-associated ancestry cluster had fewer N-insertions in productive TCRs, according to a later genetic analysis. Some IMGT-functional V segments, including TRBV6-2 and TRBV6-3, could not be told apart with the 87-base-pair reads, so those segments were excluded.

The CDR3 spans 14 residues, from the cysteine through the phenylalanine. This entry keeps only the CDR3 DNA: 42 bases, framed from base 1. V is cut by 1 base and J by 5 bases, and the space between the germline ends is 11 bases. The germline V gene specifies SGHVS as CDR1 and FQNEAQ as CDR2. Library method: the immunoSEQ multiplex PCR assay. For the multiplex PCR, a mixture combining 60 forward primers for TCR Vbeta segments and 13 reverse primers for TCR Jbeta segments was used. A multiplex PCR assay on genomic DNA amplified the CDR3 region of rearranged TCR beta genes. Amplified TCR beta libraries were sequenced as 87-base-pair reads on the Illumina HiSeq System. The paper's data handling went like this. In a later analysis, some 80 million unique TCR beta chains were counted across the roughly 700 repertoires, and roughly 11 million of these chains were shared by at least two donors. To remove PCR and sequencing errors, raw reads were error-corrected and collapsed into unique sequences using a nearest-neighbor algorithm that merged closely related sequences. V, D and J gene segments were assigned by aligning CDR3 sequences to IMGT reference sequences. For a sequence to be retained, a match of at least six nucleotides was required to both a V gene segment and a J gene segment. Rearrangements were classified as productive when the CDR3 lacked stop codons and remained in frame with V and J, and all other rearrangements were classified as non-productive. CDR3 was defined by IMGT convention, running from the second conserved V-encoded cysteine to the conserved J-encoded phenylalanine. In an earlier analysis of 587 of the donors, sequences lacking an unambiguous match to a single V gene segment were excluded. In an earlier analysis of roughly 500 of the donors, V segments were called functional above 56.7% productive rearrangements and were called segregating when the between-donor standard deviation exceeded 5%. A statistical classification framework was developed to diagnose cytomegalovirus status using the catalog of TCR beta chain sequences. In a later analysis, TCR nucleotide sequences were compared against IMGT/GENE-DB human TR gene sequences so that V and J genes could be assigned. The TCRdist pipeline was used in a later analysis to assign CDR3 sequences and most-parsimonious VDJ recombination scenarios. A later analysis defined each TCR beta chain by its CDR3 amino acid sequence plus V-gene family, and excluded reads lacking a unique V-gene family. In a later analysis, 500 to 650 highly shared, low-generation-probability nucleotide sequences were removed to address suspected cross-contamination and a sequencing artifact. For each public chain, a later analysis derived a clonal expansion index from normalized ranks of inferred template counts within each repertoire. A later analysis computed generation probabilities with a VDJ recombination model fitted to out-of-frame rearrangements, and checked the results against IGoR. In a later analysis, TCR-TCR, TCR-HLA and TCR-CMV co-occurrence was scored with hypergeometric tests, and a repertoire-size bias correction was applied to TCR pairs. A later analysis estimated false discovery rates by permuting HLA or CMV assignments 20 times. In a later analysis, co-occurring TCRs were grouped using DBSCAN, and TCRdist sequence similarity was added for clustering within HLA-allele-positive subsets. Co-occurrence clustering excluded repertoires with fewer than 30,000 or more than 120,000 public chains, plus five with anomalous nucleotide sharing. TCRdb holds this immuneACCESS table with in-frame rearrangements only. Some clones are missing; in checked studies, unresolved V genes explain under half, and the rest has no known cause. That table furnishes V, J and clone size, whereas the DNA furnished D and trimming. The sample yields fewer than 110,000 clones; 60% to 70% were counted once. The ten largest make up roughly 3.3% of the sample.

The receptor's source is a woman between 50 and 59 years old in good health and CMV-seronegative. The sequencing sample was made of PBMCs. In this chain, TRBV7-8 is recombined with TRBJ1-2, with the D gene call left open. At the DNA level, the sequence is TGTGCCAGCAGCTTAGACGCCCTCACATATGGCTACACCTTC. Its protein is CASSLDALTYGYTF.